One T cell receptor beta chain is described in this entry. Per the germline V gene, CDR1 is MNHEY and CDR2 is SVGAGI. The CDR3 spans 13 residues. V was trimmed by 6 bases and J by 10 bases, leaving 16 bases between them. This sample was included in a study of blood T cell repertoires in COVID-19. Study-level background: The cDNA or gDNA used as material had been derived from T cells, B-cell-depleted T cells, or PBMCs.

Using immunoSEQ multiplex PCR, the repertoire was profiled, and TCRdb retains in-frame clones only, with some absent. The sample has 55,000 to 85,000 clones; 79% are singletons. The sequenced sample consisted of peripheral blood. The chain has TRBV6-5 and TRBJ2-1; D may be TRBD2 (6 bases). This TCR derives from a man between 60 and 70 years old with active or convalescent COVID-19. The CDR3 DNA reads as TGTGCCAGCAGGGAGGGTCCCCTCGGAGAGCAGTTCTTC. It specifies CASREGPLGEQFF.